This T cell receptor beta chain appears in the sequencing data of a study of CD4 T cells in relation to SARS-CoV-2 and coronaviruses. Study-level background: The negative reference was HIV-1 Nef peptide pool or peptide-free culture.

CDR1 is MRHNA and CDR2 is SNTAGT in the germline V gene. V was clipped by 0 bases and J by 12 bases, with 12 bases between them. This CDR3 has 13 residues. The assay was immunoSEQ multiplex PCR, and TCRdb's table has in-frame clones only and misses some. The sample lists about 26,000 clones; more than 60% were seen once. A remark on this clone: The antigen is undetermined.

CD4+ T cells from unexposed donors were obtained before the COVID-19 pandemic (2011-2018). Isolation of CD4+ T cells took place after approximately 11 days in culture. Unexposed-donor CD4+ T cells were probed with SARS-CoV-2 S/N and four cold-coronavirus spikes, cells permitting. Each well had approximately 2.2 million PBMCs in about 5% human AB serum with IL-2. What was sequenced was CD4+ T cells from PBMCs, cultured in vitro. The sequence was obtained from a human donor in good health. The genes are TRBV6-4 and TRBJ2-1; D call uncertain. The CDR3 spells CASSDSTVGVQFF. The CDR3 region has the DNA TGTGCCAGCAGTGACTCGACCGTGGGCGTGCAGTTCTTC.